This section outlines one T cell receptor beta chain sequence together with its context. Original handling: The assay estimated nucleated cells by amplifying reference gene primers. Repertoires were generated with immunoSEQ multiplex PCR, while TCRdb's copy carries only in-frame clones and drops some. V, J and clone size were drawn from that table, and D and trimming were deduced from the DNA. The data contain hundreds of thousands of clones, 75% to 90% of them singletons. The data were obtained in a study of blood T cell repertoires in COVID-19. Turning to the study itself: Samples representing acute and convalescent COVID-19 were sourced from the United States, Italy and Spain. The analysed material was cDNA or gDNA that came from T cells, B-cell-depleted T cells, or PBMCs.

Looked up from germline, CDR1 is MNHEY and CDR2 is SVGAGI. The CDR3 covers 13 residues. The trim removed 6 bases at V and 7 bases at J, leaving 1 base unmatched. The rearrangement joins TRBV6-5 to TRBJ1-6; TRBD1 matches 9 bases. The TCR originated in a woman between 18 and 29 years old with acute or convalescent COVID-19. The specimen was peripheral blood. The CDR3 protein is CASSGTGNSPLHF. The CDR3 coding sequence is TGTGCCAGCAGCGGGACAGGGAATTCACCCCTCCACTTT.